The next 20 T cell receptor beta chains were all read from a single sample in a study of T cell changes during pregnancy in multiple sclerosis. Measured with immunoSEQ multiplex PCR; TCRdb has only the in-frame clones, and not every one. The sample carries 64,000 or so clones, around 96% recorded once. This sample comprised CD8+ T cells from peripheral blood mononuclear cells, obtained after pregnancy. The source of these receptors is a female donor with multiple sclerosis, enrolled in a pregnancy study.

Notes on this clone: The sample contains more than one DNA sequence encoding this CDR3. The rearrangement links TRBV9 to TRBJ2-7; a weak D match, TRBD2 (6 bases). The V end was cut by 2 bases, the J end by 1 base, with 10 bases between. The germline CDR1 and CDR2 sequences are SGDLS and YYNGEE. The CDR3 contains 14 residues. The CDR3 here is CASSVEGTSYEQYF. The CDR3 DNA is TGTGCCAGCAGCGTGGAGGGAACTTCCTACGAGCAGTACTTC.

The chain has TRBV5-8 and TRBJ2-1, with 8 positions matching TRBD2. Germline V CDR1 and CDR2: SGHTS, YDEGEE. Trimming cost V 1 base and J 3 bases; bases outside gene matches: 3. CDR3 size: 15 residues. This CDR3 reads CASSLWSGSYNEQFF. DNA for the CDR3: TGTGCCAGCAGCTTGTGGAGCGGGAGCTACAATGAGCAGTTCTTC.

This chain connects TRBV19 to TRBJ1-2; a possible D gene is TRBD1 (5 bases). Trimming left V 7 bases short and J 4 bases short, with 16 bases between. Germline lookup yields CDR1 LNHDA and CDR2 SQIVND (reference sequence). This CDR3 comprises 14 residues. The CDR3 sequence is CASTQGAPIYGYTF. In nucleotides, the CDR3 is TGTGCCAGTACTCAAGGGGCTCCTATCTATGGCTACACCTTC.

By share, this clone ranks as medium-sized. The CDR3 region has the DNA TGTGCCAGCAGTTTGTCCGCGACCTACCGGGACAGGGGGTTATTGGGACTCGAAAAACTGTTTTTT. This codes for CASSLSATYRDRGLLGLEKLFF. The chain combines TRBV28 with TRBJ1-4; TRBD1 aligns across 11 bases. Germline assignment: CDR1 MDHEN and CDR2 SYDVKM. Unmatched junction bases numbered 26, after V lost 3 bases and J lost 8 bases. The CDR3 has 22 residues.

The chain joins TRBV7-8 to TRBJ1-2; D remains ambiguous. Germline lookup yields CDR1 SGHVS and CDR2 FQNEAQ. V gave up 1 base and J gave up 3 bases, with 6 bases separating them. CDR3 length: 13 residues. The CDR3 here is CASSLDRYYGYTF. CDR3 DNA: TGTGCCAGCAGCTTAGACAGATACTATGGCTACACCTTC.

The CDR3: CASSTLQLNYGYTF. CDR3 bases: TGTGCCAGCAGTACCCTCCAACTAAACTATGGCTACACCTTC. The chain carries TRBV6-6 and TRBJ1-2; D is undetermined. The CDR3 is made up of 14 amino acids. The germline V gene encodes CDR1 MNHNY and CDR2 SVGAGI (reference sequence). V lost 5 bases, J lost 2 bases, and 12 bases lay in between.

This sequence joins TRBV6-5 and TRBJ2-1, with a weak D call TRBD2 (5 bases). Trimming shortened V by 0 bases and J by 2 bases, and 8 bases separated the two germline ends. CDR3 length: 15 amino acids. Germline V CDR1 and CDR2: MNHEY, SVGAGI. The CDR3 DNA is TGTGCCAGCAGTTACTCCGTGGGAGCCTACAATGAGCAGTTCTTC. Translation gives CASSYSVGAYNEQFF.

This rearrangement joins TRBV19 to TRBJ1-3; 12 positions match TRBD1. This CDR3 is built from 19 residues. V was clipped by 3 bases and J by 0 bases; unmatched bases: 9. Germline V gene lookup returns CDR1 LNHDA and CDR2 SQIVND (reference sequence). The CDR3: CASSMRDRGPESSGNTIYF. For the CDR3, the DNA is TGTGCCAGTAGTATGAGGGACAGGGGGCCAGAGAGCTCTGGAAACACCATATATTTT.

The gene calls are TRBV28 and TRBJ1-2, with a weak D call TRBD1 (6 bases). The germline CDR1 and CDR2 sequences are MDHEN and SYDVKM. The CDR3 consists of 11 residues. The ends were cut back, 5 bases at V and 8 bases at J, with 9 bases in the middle. The CDR3 coding sequence is TGTGCCAGCAGTAACCAGGGGGGCTACACCTTC. Amino acid sequence: CASSNQGGYTF.

The chain employs TRBV19 and TRBJ1-5, with a possible D match to TRBD1 (5 bases). Between the trimmed V and J ends, which lost 4 bases and 4 bases, there was a span of 11 bases. CDR3 length: 14 amino acids. Germline values: CDR1 LNHDA, CDR2 SQIVND (reference sequence). CDR3 sequence reads: CASSTPDINQPQHF. CDR3 bases: TGTGCCAGTAGTACCCCGGACATAAATCAGCCCCAGCATTTT.

This clone showed up just once. The chain's CDR3 is CASSRGWNQPQHF. CDR3 DNA sequence: TGTGCCAGCAGTCGAGGGTGGAATCAGCCCCAGCATTTT. This chain links TRBV28 with TRBJ1-5; D is undetermined. The V gene's germline CDR1 is MDHEN and CDR2 SYDVKM. Deletions cut 5 bases from V and 4 bases from J, with 9 bases between. The CDR3 consists of 13 residues.

The chain combines TRBV29-1 with TRBJ2-5; weak D call: TRBD2 (6 bases). The DNA end lines up better with TRBJ2-7; the J call may be wrong. CDR1 SQVTM and CDR2 ANQGSEA come from the germline V gene. The CDR3 runs 15 residues. The CDR3 here is CSASSRRGVTYEQYF. The CDR3 DNA sequence: TGCAGCGCAAGTTCAAGGCGCGGGGTAACCTACGAGCAGTACTTC.

The rearrangement links TRBV10-2 to TRBJ2-1; no definite D call. The CDR3 extends over 12 amino acids. V dropped 4 bases and J dropped 3 bases, with 4 bases sitting between them. CDR1 and CDR2 (germline): WSHSY, SAAADI. CDR3: CASSVYYNEQFF. CDR3 nucleotides: TGCGCCAGCAGTGTTTACTACAATGAGCAGTTCTTC.

The rearrangement uses TRBV6-4 and TRBJ2-1, with TRBD1 matching 8 bases. The CDR3 is 14 residues long. The junction had 5 bases not matched to a gene; V was cut back by 6 bases and J by 4 bases. Germline CDR1 is MRHNA and CDR2 is SNTAGT. DNA of the CDR3: TGTGCCAGCAGCGCCCGGACAGGGTACAATGAGCAGTTCTTC. Encoded protein: CASSARTGYNEQFF.

The chain couples TRBV7-8 to TRBJ1-4; the match to TRBD1 covers 9 bases. Looked up from germline, CDR1 is SGHVS and CDR2 is FQNEAQ. V was pared by 2 bases and J by 8 bases, with 3 bases of the junction left unmatched. The length of the CDR3 is 14 residues. The DNA for the CDR3 is TGTGCCAGCAGCTTATCTGGACAGGGGGAAAAACTGTTTTTT. This gives the protein CASSLSGQGEKLFF. The full variable domain, completed using reference TRBV7-8 and TRBJ1-4, is GAGVSQSPRYKVAKRGQDVALRCDPISGHVSLFWYQQALGQGPEFLTYFQNEAQLDKSGLPSDRFFAERPEGSVSTLKIQRTQQEDSAVYLCASSLSGQGEKLFFGSGTQLSVL.

The rearrangement joins TRBV29-1 to TRBJ2-3, with TRBD2 identical over 8 bases. The V gene end was trimmed by 1 base and the J gene end by 7 bases; junction bases not matched to a gene: 22. This CDR3 is 19 amino acids long. Germline loops: CDR1 SQVTM, CDR2 ANQGSEA. The CDR3 sequence is CSVEALREREPPRRNTQYF. Written as DNA, the CDR3 is TGCAGCGTTGAAGCACTGAGGGAGCGGGAGCCTCCTCGCCGTAATACGCAGTATTTT.

For this clone: Other nucleotide sequences in the sample specify the same CDR3. The J gene is TRBJ1-1, the V gene TRBV29-1; D might be TRBD1 (5 bases). The germline gives CDR1 SQVTM, CDR2 ANQGSEA. The CDR3 runs 13 residues. Trimming cost V 3 bases and J 4 bases, with 12 bases left between them. The CDR3 bases are TGCAGCGTTGACCCCCGGGGGAGCACTGAAGCTTTCTTT. Translated, it gives CSVDPRGSTEAFF.

The chain employs TRBV27 and TRBJ1-2, with TRBD1 as a possible D gene (5 bases). This CDR3 has 14 amino acids. V lost 6 bases and J 3 bases, leaving 14 bases between the germline ends. Germline CDR1 and CDR2: MNHEY and SMNVEV (reference sequence). The CDR3 is CASSPPGGYYGYTF. DNA of the CDR3: TGTGCCAGCAGCCCCCCGGGGGGTTACTATGGCTACACCTTC.

This sequence joins TRBV4-2 and TRBJ2-1; D not resolved. This CDR3 is built from 16 residues. Germline-derived CDR1 and CDR2 are LGHNA and YNFKEQ. V was shortened by 0 bases and J by 7 bases, with 16 bases between the two germline ends. CDR3: CASSQDRSLKRNEQFF. CDR3 sequence (DNA): TGTGCCAGCAGCCAAGATCGAAGTCTTAAGAGGAATGAGCAGTTCTTC.

The J gene is TRBJ1-5, the V gene TRBV28; 7 bases fit TRBD1. Per germline, CDR1 MDHEN and CDR2 SYDVKM. This CDR3 is 15 amino acids long. With V trimmed by 1 base and J by 3 bases, 3 bases remained unmatched. The CDR3 DNA reads as TGTGCCAGCAGTTTATCGGGACAGTACAATCAGCCCCAGCATTTT. Translating gives CASSLSGQYNQPQHF.